This entry features one T cell receptor beta chain sequence. No cognate antigen has been identified for it. No qualities accompany the bases; no much larger clone lies one base away. This sample is drawn from a study of blood T cell repertoires in COVID-19 (TCRdb year 2020). About the study as a whole: The collaborator samples originated in the United States, Italy and Spain and spanned the acute and convalescent phases of COVID-19. The repertoires were released in a freely available public database meant as a resource for research on the immune response to SARS-CoV-2. The samples were drawn from two sources: the first 160 participants of the ongoing ImmuneRACE study, and over 1,000 subjects contributed by 6 global collaborators. Where available, HLA class I and class II types were taken from metadata supplied by the sample provider and were not determined by assay-based typing. Deeply sampled blood TCRbeta repertoires from subjects exposed to, actively infected with, or recovered from COVID-19 were included in the dataset. The sample metadata nearly always contained a de-identified subject ID, COVID-19 status, age in years and sex. The prospective study material was composed of cDNA or gDNA derived from T cells, B-cell-depleted T cells, or PBMCs.

Per the germline V gene, SGHRS is the CDR1 and YFSETQ is the CDR2. The trim is 0 bases for V and 1 base for J, with a gap of 4 bases between the germline ends. The CDR3 numbers 13 residues from cysteine through phenylalanine. The sequence is cut down to CDR3 DNA, 39 bases in frame from base 1. The collaborating institutions used their own protocols to collect whole blood in K2EDTA tubes. For TCRbeta analysis, collaborators shipped samples in one of three forms: frozen whole blood, isolated PBMCs, or DNA extracted from either of those sample types. The immunoSEQ Assay, a bias-controlled multiplex PCR, was used to amplify TCRbeta CDR3 regions from genomic DNA. Per the original workflow: The number of nucleated cells in each sample was estimated from the amplification of reference gene primers within the assay. Sequence reads were collapsed and filtered to measure the absolute abundance of every unique TCRbeta CDR3 rearrangement. Productive Simpson clonality was computed per sample as the square root of Simpson's diversity index over productive rearrangements. TCRdb obtained this table from immuneACCESS and retained in-frame rearrangements with V and J assigned. These tables miss some clones; where compared with another copy, unresolved V genes account for less than half of the shortfall, and the remainder is unexplained. The V and J calls and clone size come from that table; D and trimming were worked out from the DNA. For this sample the table gives around 180,000 clones, of which 80% were detected only once. About 6.8% of the sample goes to the ten largest clones.

Summary of the overall study and its limitations: The quantity of clinical and demographic metadata differed by source and by participant and was supplied without curation.

This sequence originates from a man between 65 and 85 years old with active or convalescent COVID-19. Source material: peripheral blood. The chain links TRBV5-1 with TRBJ1-2, with the D gene too uncertain to name. The nucleotide sequence reads TGCGCCAGCAGCTTGGGTAGTAACTATGGCTACACCTTC. Its protein product is CASSLGSNYGYTF. Reference TRBV5-1 and TRBJ1-2 genes cover what lies past the CDR3, so the full variable domain is KAGVTQTPRYLIKTRGQQVTLSCSPISGHRSVSWYQQTPGQGLQFLFEYFSETQRNKGNFPGRFSGRQFSNSRSEMNVSTLELGDSALYLCASSLGSNYGYTFGSGTRLTVV.